Listed here is a single TCR beta chain. Its antigen remains unidentified. The data originate from a study of vaccination and CD4 T cells after COVID-19. An Oncomine TCR Beta short-read assay was used to sequence the DNA from cultured CD4+ T cells. The authors extracted genomic DNA from cultured CD4+ T cells. MiXCR was run by TCRdb on the PCR reads, yielding one entry per CDR3 protein. Of about 15,000 distinct CDR3 sequences listed, around a third were seen once; the top ten hold 15% to 20%. The germline CDR1 and CDR2 sequences are LNHDA and SQIVND (reference sequence). This CDR3 spans 13 amino acids. The germline V and J ends were trimmed by 7 bases and 4 bases, with 13 bases remaining between them. Treatment defined: approximately nine-day PBMC culture with coronavirus spike peptide pools or control peptides (ViraFEST assay). Every well contained 2.1 million or so PBMCs, which were grown with around 9.4 IU/ml IL-2 and roughly 9.7 ug/ml peptide pools.

Broader study findings: Median SARS-CoV-2-reactive clonotypes rose from approximately 23 to 38, not significantly.

This chain connects TRBV19 to TRBJ1-2; D not resolved. This clonotype was sampled from a human donor with COVID-19. Sequencing input: cultured CD4+ T cells from blood. The CDR3 nucleotides are TGTGCCAGTAACGGGGAAACCGTCTATGGCTACACCTTC. Encoded protein: CASNGETVYGYTF.